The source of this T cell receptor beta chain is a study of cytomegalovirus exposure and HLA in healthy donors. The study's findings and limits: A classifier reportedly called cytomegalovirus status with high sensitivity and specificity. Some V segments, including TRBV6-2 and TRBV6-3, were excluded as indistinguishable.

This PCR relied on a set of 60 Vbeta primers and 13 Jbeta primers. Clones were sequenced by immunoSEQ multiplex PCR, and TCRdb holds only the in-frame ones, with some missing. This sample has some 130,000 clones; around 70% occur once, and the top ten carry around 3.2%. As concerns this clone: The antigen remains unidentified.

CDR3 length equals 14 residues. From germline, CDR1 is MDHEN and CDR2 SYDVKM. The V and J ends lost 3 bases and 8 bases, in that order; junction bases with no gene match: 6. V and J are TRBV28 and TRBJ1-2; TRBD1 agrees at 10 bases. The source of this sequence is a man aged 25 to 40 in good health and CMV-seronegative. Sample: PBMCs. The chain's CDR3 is CASSFSGQGGGYTF. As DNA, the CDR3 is TGTGCCAGCAGTTTTTCCGGACAGGGGGGCGGCTACACCTTC.